The clone carrying this T cell receptor beta chain appeared a single time. CDR3 and TCR beta VDJ profiling relied on a genomic DNA template. In TCRdb, the reads were re-called with MiXCR into one record per CDR3 protein. The repertoire holds more than 150,000 distinct CDR3 sequences, with nearly 50% as singletons. All sequencing subjects had displayed CD8+CD57+ cell expansion on flow cytometry. The sample is drawn from a study of CD8+CD57+ T cells in acquired aplastic anemia. This CDR3 has 14 residues. V lost 3 bases and J 4 bases, leaving 12 bases between the germline ends. This chain links TRBV12-3 or TRBV12-4 with TRBJ1-2; perhaps TRBD1 as D (5 bases). Specimen: sorted CD4+, CD8+, or CD8+CD57+ T cells (not recorded which) from PBMCs. The sequence was obtained from a human donor with aplastic anemia. The CDR3 DNA reads as TGTGCCAGCAGTTTCTCGGGGGGTGGCTATGGCTACACCTTC. Protein sequence: CASSFSGGGYGYTF.